This record looks at one T cell receptor (beta chain) sequence and its context. The target antigen is unknown. Cohort: HPV-negative, locally advanced oral cavity squamous cell carcinoma patients. The data stem from a study of neoadjuvant anti-PD-1 for oral cavity cancer. Study-level background: Around day 43, patients without progression received a fourth nivolumab dose before surgery.

CDR1 SNHLY and CDR2 FYNNEI come from the germline V gene. The germline V and J ends were trimmed by 0 bases and 6 bases, with 12 bases remaining between them. The CDR3 is 15 residues long. PBMC libraries mostly used 480 ng of input genomic DNA, with six replicates per sample. Produced via immunoSEQ multiplex PCR; TCRdb's table is partial and in-frame only. The sample consists of 72,000 or so clones, around 83% of them appearing once. Broader study findings: After neoadjuvant nivolumab, PBMC T cell clonality was significantly higher in non-responders than responders.

The genes are TRBV2 and TRBJ1-5, with D possibly TRBD1 on 5 matching bases. The TCR comes from a person aged 40-85 years with oral cavity squamous cell carcinoma. Sequencing was performed on PBMCs, taken before nivolumab (anti-PD-1) treatment. In DNA, the CDR3 is TGTGCCAGCAGTGAAGCGCGCGGGGACCTTCAGCCCCAGCATTTT. This sequence encodes CASSEARGDLQPQHF.